These 13 T cell receptor beta chains share one sample of origin, sequenced in a study of T-cell memory formation after mild COVID-19. Using its own MiXCR run on the 5' RACE reads, TCRdb lists one record per CDR3 protein. The sample includes 150,000 to 200,000 distinct CDR3 sequences, around a tenth of them seen just once. Source material: PBMCs or a T cell subset sorted from them (not recorded which). Receptors were obtained from a man between 18 and 35 years old who had mild COVID-19 (a few samples of this study predate the infection). Cell type and time point are not known.

The rearrangement links TRBV6-5 to TRBJ1-1; D is perhaps TRBD1 (6 bases). This CDR3 has 17 amino acids. The V gene lost 6 bases and the J gene lost 0 bases, with 20 bases spanning the gap. The germline gives CDR1 MNHEY, CDR2 SVGAGI. The CDR3 region has the DNA TGTGCCAGCAGCCGCAGACCGGGACAAGTAATGAACACTGAAGCTTTCTTT. It translates to CASSRRPGQVMNTEAFF.

The chain couples TRBV19 to TRBJ2-5, with 10 bases fitting TRBD2. This CDR3 has 16 amino acids. Trimming took 1 base from V and 4 from J; bases not matched to a gene: 6. Germline assignment: CDR1 LNHDA and CDR2 SQIVND (reference sequence). CDR3 amino acids: CASSIGAGGPGETQYF. The CDR3 nucleotides read TGTGCCAGTAGTATAGGAGCGGGGGGGCCTGGAGAGACCCAGTACTTC.

This clonotype was observed many times. The chain carries TRBV29-1 and TRBJ1-1; perhaps TRBD1 as D (5 bases). Germline CDR1 SQVTM, CDR2 ANQGSEA. The length of the CDR3 is 12 residues. The V end lost 4 bases, the J end lost 3 bases, and 9 bases lay between the germline ends. The CDR3 loop is CSVGAGDTEAFF. In DNA form, the CDR3 reads TGCAGCGTTGGGGCGGGGGACACTGAAGCTTTCTTT.

This clonotype has ten or more counts. V is TRBV20-1 and J is TRBJ2-7, with TRBD2 matching 8 bases. This CDR3 region has 14 residues. Per germline, CDR1 DFQATT and CDR2 SNEGSKA (reference sequence). V was clipped by 0 bases and J by 5 bases; unmatched bases: 6. DNA of the CDR3: TGCAGTGCTAGAGATCTGGGTAGCGGGGACGAGCAGTACTTC. This gives the protein CSARDLGSGDEQYF.

This clonotype was seen more than once but under ten times. J is TRBJ2-4 and V is TRBV23-1; D uncertain. TRBV23-1 is identified as an open reading frame with a role that is uncertain. Trimming left V 5 bases short and J 8 bases short, with 25 bases between. The CDR3 contains 17 residues. In nucleotides, the CDR3 is TGCGCCAGCAGTATTCCCGTGTGGCCCTTGCCCAAGGACATTCAGTACTTC. Translated: CASSIPVWPLPKDIQYF.

This clonotype was found a few times. V gene TRBV5-4 combines with J gene TRBJ1-2; D gene unclear. The CDR3 extends over 13 amino acids. Between the trimmed V and J ends, which lost 0 bases and 4 bases, there was a span of 7 bases. The germline gives CDR1 SGHNT, CDR2 YYREEE (reference sequence). As DNA, the CDR3 is TGTGCCAGCAGCTTGGAAGGCCCCTATGGCTACACCTTC. This translates into CASSLEGPYGYTF.

The chain links TRBV5-1 to TRBJ1-4; the match to TRBD1 covers 9 bases. CDR1 and CDR2 from the germline V gene are SGHRS and YFSETQ. The CDR3 extends over 16 amino acids. The junction had 13 bases not matched to a gene; V was cut back by 5 bases and J by 8 bases. This CDR3 reads CASSSGQQGAGEKLFF. CDR3 sequence (DNA): TGCGCCAGCAGTTCCGGACAACAGGGGGCAGGAGAAAAACTGTTTTTT.

The chain couples TRBV4-1 to TRBJ1-2, with 7 bases fitting TRBD1. The CDR3 is made up of 16 amino acids. Looked up from germline, CDR1 is MGHRA and CDR2 is YSYEKL. Losses at the gene ends were 1 base for V and 6 bases for J; bases not matched to a gene: 11. Written as DNA, the CDR3 is TGCGCCAGCAGCCAAGTTTTACGTCGACAGGGCCATGGCTACACCTTC. Protein product: CASSQVLRRQGHGYTF.

This clonotype was counted only a few times. This rearrangement joins TRBV7-9 to TRBJ2-7; D is unresolved. V was pared by 7 bases and J by 6 bases, with 16 bases between. This CDR3 contains 13 residues. The germline CDR1 and CDR2 sequences are SEHNR and FQNEAQ (reference sequence). CDR3: CASTRSPATEQYV. Here the CDR3 DNA reads TGTGCCAGCACCCGATCCCCAGCCACCGAGCAGTACGTC.

This chain connects TRBV12-3 or TRBV12-4 to TRBJ2-4, with D perhaps being TRBD1 or TRBD2 (6 bases each). Trimming pared 5 bases from V and 15 bases from J, leaving 23 bases between. CDR3 length equals 14 residues. The CDR3 spells CASSTHWGASQVYF. CDR3 bases: TGTGCCAGCAGTACTCATTGGGGGGCTAGTCAGGTGTACTTC.

This chain links TRBV23-1 with TRBJ1-3; 7 positions agree with TRBD1. TRBV23-1 is an ORF; its function is uncertain. V was pared by 11 bases and J by 2 bases, with 12 bases of the junction left unmatched. This CDR3 has 15 residues. CDR3 in amino acids: CASGQPTATGNTIYF. CDR3 in DNA: TGCGCCTCGGGACAGCCTACTGCGACTGGAAACACCATATATTTT.

The chain has TRBV20-1 and TRBJ1-6, with a weak D call TRBD1 (6 bases). The CDR3 is 16 amino acids. Per germline, CDR1 DFQATT and CDR2 SNEGSKA (reference sequence). Deletions cut 5 bases from V and 2 bases from J, with 16 bases between. The DNA for the CDR3 is TGCAGTGCTTCTCCAGGGGAATGGACCTATAATTCACCCCTCCACTTT. Translated, it gives CSASPGEWTYNSPLHF.

This clonotype is a singleton in its sample. The chain employs TRBV20-1 and TRBJ1-2; the D is unclear. V was cut by 0 bases and J by 3 bases, with 11 bases left in between. The CDR3 has 14 amino acids. CDR1 DFQATT and CDR2 SNEGSKA come from the germline V gene (reference sequence). The CDR3 protein is CSARETAGHYGYTF. For the CDR3, the DNA is TGCAGTGCTAGAGAGACTGCGGGCCACTATGGCTACACCTTC.